This TCR beta chain comes out of a study of CD4 T cells in relation to SARS-CoV-2 and coronaviruses. The wider study: Convalescent patients were under 10 males and a few females; two were Hispanic.

CD4 enrichment then naive enrichment separated naive from memory CD4+ cells. General observations from the study: According to naive versus memory sequencing, detected responses are memory recall, not newly primed.

To note about this clone: Its antigen is undetermined.

Naive and memory CD4+ T cell DNA was deep-sequenced without culture. Generated by immunoSEQ multiplex PCR, the TCRdb table keeps only in-frame clones and is missing some. This sample has about 37,000 clones, with around nine tenths found just once. This CDR3 region has 15 residues. Trimming took 4 bases from V and 13 from J; bases not matched to a gene: 14. CDR1 SGHTA and CDR2 FQGNSA come from the germline V gene. The sequenced material came from memory CD4+ T cells from PBMCs. The TCR originated in an adult with COVID-19. The chain couples TRBV7-2 to TRBJ2-2; 8 nucleotides align to TRBD1. The CDR3 DNA sequence: TGTGCCAGCAGCTGGCCGGGACAGGCCCTCGTGGGGCTGTTTTTT. Translation: CASSWPGQALVGLFF.